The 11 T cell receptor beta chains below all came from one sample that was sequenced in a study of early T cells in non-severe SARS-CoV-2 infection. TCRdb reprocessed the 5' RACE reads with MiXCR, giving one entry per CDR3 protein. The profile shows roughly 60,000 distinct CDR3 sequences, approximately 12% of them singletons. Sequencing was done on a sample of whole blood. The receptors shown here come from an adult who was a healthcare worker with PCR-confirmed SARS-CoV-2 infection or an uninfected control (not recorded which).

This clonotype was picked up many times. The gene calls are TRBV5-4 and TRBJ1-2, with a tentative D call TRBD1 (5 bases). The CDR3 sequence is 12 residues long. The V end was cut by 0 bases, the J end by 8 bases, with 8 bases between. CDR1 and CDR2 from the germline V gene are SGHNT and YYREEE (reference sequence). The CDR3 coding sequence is TGTGCCAGCAGCTTGGTCGGGGACGGCTACACCTTC. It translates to CASSLVGDGYTF.

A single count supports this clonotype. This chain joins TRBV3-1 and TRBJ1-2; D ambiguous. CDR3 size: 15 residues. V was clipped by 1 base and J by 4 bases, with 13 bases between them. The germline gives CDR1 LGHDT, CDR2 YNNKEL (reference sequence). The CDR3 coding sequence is TGTGCCAGCAGCCAAGCCCGCGGGAGGAGCTATGGCTACACCTTC. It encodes CASSQARGRSYGYTF. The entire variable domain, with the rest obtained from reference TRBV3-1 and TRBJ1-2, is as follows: DTAVSQTPKYLVTQMGNDKSIKCEQNLGHDTMYWYKQDSKKFLKIMFSYNNKELIINETVPNRFSPKSPDKAHLNLHINSLELGDSAVYFCASSQARGRSYGYTFGSGTRLTVV.

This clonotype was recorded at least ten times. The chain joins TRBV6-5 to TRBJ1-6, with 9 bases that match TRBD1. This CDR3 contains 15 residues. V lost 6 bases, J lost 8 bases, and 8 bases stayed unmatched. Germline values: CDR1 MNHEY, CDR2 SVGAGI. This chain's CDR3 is CASRNPGQGYSPLHF. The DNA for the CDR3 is TGTGCCAGCAGGAACCCGGGACAGGGTTATTCACCCCTCCACTTT.

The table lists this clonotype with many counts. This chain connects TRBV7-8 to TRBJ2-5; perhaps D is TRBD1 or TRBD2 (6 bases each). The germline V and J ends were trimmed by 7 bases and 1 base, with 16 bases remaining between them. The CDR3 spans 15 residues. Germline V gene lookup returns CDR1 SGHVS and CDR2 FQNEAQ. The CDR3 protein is CASNFGGPTQETQYF. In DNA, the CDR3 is TGTGCCAGCAACTTTGGGGGGCCAACCCAAGAGACCCAGTACTTC. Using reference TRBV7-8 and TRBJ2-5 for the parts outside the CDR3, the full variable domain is GAGVSQSPRYKVAKRGQDVALRCDPISGHVSLFWYQQALGQGPEFLTYFQNEAQLDKSGLPSDRFFAERPEGSVSTLKIQRTQQEDSAVYLCASNFGGPTQETQYFGPGTRLLVL.

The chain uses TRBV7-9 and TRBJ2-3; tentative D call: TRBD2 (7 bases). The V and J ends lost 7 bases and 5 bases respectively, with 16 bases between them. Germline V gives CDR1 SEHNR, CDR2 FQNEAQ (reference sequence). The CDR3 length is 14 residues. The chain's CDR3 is CASKGGGAGDTQYF. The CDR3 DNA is TGTGCCAGCAAAGGTGGGGGGGCCGGAGATACGCAGTATTTT. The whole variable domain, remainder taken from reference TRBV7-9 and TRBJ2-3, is DTGVSQNPRHKITKRGQNVTFRCDPISEHNRLYWYRQTLGQGPEFLTYFQNEAQLEKSRLLSDRFSAERPKGSFSTLEIQRTEQGDSAMYLCASKGGGAGDTQYFGPGTRLTVL.

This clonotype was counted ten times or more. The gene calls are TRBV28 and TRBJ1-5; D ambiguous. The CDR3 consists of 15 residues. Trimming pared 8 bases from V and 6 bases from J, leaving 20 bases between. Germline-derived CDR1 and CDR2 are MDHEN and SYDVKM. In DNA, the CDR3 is TGTGCCAGCCATCCCCCAGTTGGGAAGAGTCAGCCCCAGCATTTT. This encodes CASHPPVGKSQPQHF.

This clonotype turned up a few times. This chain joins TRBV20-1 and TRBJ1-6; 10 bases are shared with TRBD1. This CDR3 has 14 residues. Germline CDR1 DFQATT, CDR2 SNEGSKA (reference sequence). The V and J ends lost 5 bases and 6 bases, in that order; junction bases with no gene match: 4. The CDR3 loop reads CSARQGASNSPLHF. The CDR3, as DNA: TGCAGTGCTCGACAGGGGGCTTCTAATTCACCCCTCCACTTT.

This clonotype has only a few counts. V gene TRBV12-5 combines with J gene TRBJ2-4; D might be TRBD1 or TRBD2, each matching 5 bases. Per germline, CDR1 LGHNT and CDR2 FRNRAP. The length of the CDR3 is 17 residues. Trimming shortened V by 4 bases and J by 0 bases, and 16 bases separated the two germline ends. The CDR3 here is CASGSRRAGTAKNIQYF. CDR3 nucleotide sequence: TGTGCTAGTGGTTCCCGACGAGCCGGGACAGCCAAAAACATTCAGTACTTC.

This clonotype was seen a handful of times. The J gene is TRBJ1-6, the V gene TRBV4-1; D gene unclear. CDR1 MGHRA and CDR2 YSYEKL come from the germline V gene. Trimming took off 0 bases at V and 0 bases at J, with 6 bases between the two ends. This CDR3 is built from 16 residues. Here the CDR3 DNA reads TGCGCCAGCAGCCAAGACAGGAGCTCCTATAATTCACCCCTCCACTTT. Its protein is CASSQDRSSYNSPLHF.

CDR3 nucleotide sequence: TGCAGCGTTGAAGGGGACCCTAGCTCCTACAATGAGCAGTTCTTC. It encodes CSVEGDPSSYNEQFF. The V gene is TRBV29-1, the J gene TRBJ2-1; D is perhaps TRBD1 or TRBD2 (5 bases each). CDR1 and CDR2 (germline): SQVTM, ANQGSEA. This CDR3 region has 15 residues. With 1 base removed from V and 0 bases from J, the gap between germline ends came to 10 bases.

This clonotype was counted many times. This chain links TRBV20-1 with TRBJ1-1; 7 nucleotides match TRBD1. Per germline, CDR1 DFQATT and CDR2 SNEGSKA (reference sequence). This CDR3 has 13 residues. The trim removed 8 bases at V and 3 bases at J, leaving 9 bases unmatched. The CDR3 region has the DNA TGCAGTCCAAGGGGGCAGGGGGACACTGAAGCTTTCTTT. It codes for CSPRGQGDTEAFF.